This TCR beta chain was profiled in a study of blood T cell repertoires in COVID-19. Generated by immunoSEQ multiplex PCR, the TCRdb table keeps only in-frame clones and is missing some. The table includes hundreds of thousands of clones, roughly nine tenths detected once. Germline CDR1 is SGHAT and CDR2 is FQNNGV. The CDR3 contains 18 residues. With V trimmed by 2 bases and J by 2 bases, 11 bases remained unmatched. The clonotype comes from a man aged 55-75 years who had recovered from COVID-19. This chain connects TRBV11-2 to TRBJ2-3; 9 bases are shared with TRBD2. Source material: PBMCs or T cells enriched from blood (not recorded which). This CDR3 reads CASSLSGGTPVFTDTQYF. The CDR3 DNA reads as TGTGCCAGCAGCTTAAGCGGGGGGACCCCCGTCTTCACAGATACGCAGTATTTT.